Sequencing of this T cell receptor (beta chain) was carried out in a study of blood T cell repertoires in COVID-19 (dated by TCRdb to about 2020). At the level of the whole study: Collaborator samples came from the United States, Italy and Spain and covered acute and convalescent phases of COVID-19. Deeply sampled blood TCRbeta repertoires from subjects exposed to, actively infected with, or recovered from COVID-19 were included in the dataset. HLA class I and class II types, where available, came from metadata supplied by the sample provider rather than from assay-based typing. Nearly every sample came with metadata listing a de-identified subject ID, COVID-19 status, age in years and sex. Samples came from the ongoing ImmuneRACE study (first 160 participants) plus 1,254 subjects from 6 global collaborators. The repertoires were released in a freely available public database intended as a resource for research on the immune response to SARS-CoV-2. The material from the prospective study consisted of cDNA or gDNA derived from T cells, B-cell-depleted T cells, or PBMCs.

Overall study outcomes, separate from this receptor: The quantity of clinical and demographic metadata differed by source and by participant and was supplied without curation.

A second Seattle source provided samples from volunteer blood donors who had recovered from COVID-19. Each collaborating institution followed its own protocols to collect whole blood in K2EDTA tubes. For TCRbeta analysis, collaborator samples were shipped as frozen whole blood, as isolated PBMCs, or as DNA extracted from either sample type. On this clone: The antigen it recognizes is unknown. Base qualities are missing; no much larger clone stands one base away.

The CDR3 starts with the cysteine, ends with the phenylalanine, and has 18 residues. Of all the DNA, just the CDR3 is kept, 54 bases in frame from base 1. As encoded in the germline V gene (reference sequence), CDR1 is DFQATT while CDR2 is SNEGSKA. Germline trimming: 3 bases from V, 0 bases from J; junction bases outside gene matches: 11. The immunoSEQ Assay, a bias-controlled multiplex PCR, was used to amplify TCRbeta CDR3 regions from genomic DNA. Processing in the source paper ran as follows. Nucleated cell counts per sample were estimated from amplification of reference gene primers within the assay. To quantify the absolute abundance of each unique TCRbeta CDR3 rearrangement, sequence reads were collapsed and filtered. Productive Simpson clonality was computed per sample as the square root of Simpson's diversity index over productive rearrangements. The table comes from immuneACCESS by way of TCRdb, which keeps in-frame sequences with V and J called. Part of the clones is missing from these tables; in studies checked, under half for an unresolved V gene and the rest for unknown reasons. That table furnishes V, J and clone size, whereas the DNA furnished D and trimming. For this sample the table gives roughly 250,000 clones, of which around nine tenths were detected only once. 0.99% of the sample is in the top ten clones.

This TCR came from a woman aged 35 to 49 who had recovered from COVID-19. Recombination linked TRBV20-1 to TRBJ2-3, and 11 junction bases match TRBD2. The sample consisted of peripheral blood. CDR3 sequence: CSASALAGGPLSTDTQYF. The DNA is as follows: TGCAGTGCTAGTGCGCTAGCGGGAGGCCCACTGAGCACAGATACGCAGTATTTT.